This record looks at one TCR beta chain sequence and its context. This sample was included in a study of blood T cell repertoires in COVID-19. On the study more broadly: Some COVID-19 samples were acute and others convalescent; all came from the United States, Italy and Spain. Nucleic acid was either cDNA or gDNA, and it came from T cells, B-cell-depleted T cells, or PBMCs.

Germline CDR1 is SGHVS and CDR2 is FQNEAQ. Trimming at V came to 0 bases and at J to 8 bases, leaving 7 bases not matched to a gene. There are 16 residues in the CDR3. The participants were between about 18 and 90 years old and came from 24 US areas. As originally analysed: Researchers report that nucleated cell counts were estimated from reference gene primer amplification. Assay used: immunoSEQ multiplex PCR; TCRdb lists only in-frame clones, some missing. The DNA gave D and trimming, while V, J and clone size come from that table. The repertoire consists of about 470,000 clones, with 75% to 90% occurring once and the leading ten covering 0.7%.

The gene calls are TRBV7-8 and TRBJ1-3, with 10 bases fitting TRBD1. Sequenced sample: PBMCs or T cells enriched from blood (not recorded which). The TCR originated in a woman under 30 who had recovered from COVID-19. The DNA of the CDR3 is TGTGCCAGCAGCTTAGCCCATCCGGGACAGGGGTACACCATATATTTT. Amino acid sequence: CASSLAHPGQGYTIYF. Looking up the rest from reference TRBV7-8 and TRBJ1-3 gives the full variable domain: GAGVSQSPRYKVAKRGQDVALRCDPISGHVSLFWYQQALGQGPEFLTYFQNEAQLDKSGLPSDRFFAERPEGSVSTLKIQRTQQEDSAVYLCASSLAHPGQGYTIYFGEGSWLTVV.